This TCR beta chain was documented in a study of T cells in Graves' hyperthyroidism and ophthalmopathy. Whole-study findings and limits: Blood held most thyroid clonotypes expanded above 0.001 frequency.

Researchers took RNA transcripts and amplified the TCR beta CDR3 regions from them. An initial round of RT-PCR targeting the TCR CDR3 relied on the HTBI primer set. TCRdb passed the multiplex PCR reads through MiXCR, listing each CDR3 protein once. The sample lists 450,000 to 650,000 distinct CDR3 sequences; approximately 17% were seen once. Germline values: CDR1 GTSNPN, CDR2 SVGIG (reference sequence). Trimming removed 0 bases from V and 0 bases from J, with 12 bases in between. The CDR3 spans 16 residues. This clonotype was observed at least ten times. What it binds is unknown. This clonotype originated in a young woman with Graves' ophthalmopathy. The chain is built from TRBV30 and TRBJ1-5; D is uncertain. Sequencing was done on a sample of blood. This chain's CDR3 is CAWSVSVSRSNQPQHF. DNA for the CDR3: TGTGCCTGGAGTGTGTCGGTCAGCCGTAGCAATCAGCCCCAGCATTTT.